This TCR beta chain was recovered during a study of CD8 T cells in Susac syndrome. General study points: The study recognized that its TCR sequencing and HLA analysis covered a relatively small number of individuals.

Treatment-naive patients with stable or active relapsing-remitting disease were the multiple sclerosis controls. FACS was used to enrich TEMRA cells, whereas the CD8+ and CD4+ T cells were obtained by negative isolation. Germline values: CDR1 DFQATT, CDR2 SNEGSKA (reference sequence). This CDR3 is 12 amino acids long. V lost 5 bases and J 4 bases, leaving 11 bases between the germline ends. Concerning this clonotype itself: Its target is not known.

Reverse transcription of roughly 0.5 to 1 ug RNA was carried out with random hexamers. Amplification of the TCR beta CDR3 was carried out by immunoSEQ multiplex PCR, which spanned a total of 54 Vbeta and 13 Jbeta segments. Using its own MiXCR run on the immunoSEQ multiplex PCR reads, TCRdb lists one record per CDR3 protein. The sample has more than 250,000 distinct CDR3 sequences, around 90% seen once; the top ten hold roughly 0.07%. The clonotype was recovered from a human donor with multiple sclerosis. Sequencing was performed on CD4+ T cells from PBMCs. This chain joins TRBV20-1 and TRBJ2-5, with D possibly being TRBD1 (5 bases). In nucleotides, the CDR3 is TGCAGTGCTTCACAGGCTTTAGAGACCCAGTACTTC. This encodes CSASQALETQYF.